The rows below give T cell receptor beta chains drawn from one sample of a study of T cell responses to AZD1222 COVID-19 vaccine. Repertoires were generated with immunoSEQ multiplex PCR, while TCRdb's copy carries only in-frame clones and drops some. The sample lists 120,000 or so clones; approximately 88% were seen once. The material sequenced was peripheral blood, taken on day 0 of AZD1222 vaccination. These receptors came from an adult in good health. Each CDR3 is given with its conserved first and last residue. A D gene is named only where the DNA matches it firmly. Only part of the rows carry a size: once, few, many, or a class if the clone is expanded.

CDR3 protein,CDR3 DNA,clone size,V gene,D gene,J gene
CASSREKGNQPQHF,TGTGCCAGCTCCAGGGAGAAAGGCAATCAGCCCCAGCATTTT,NA,TRBV2,NA,TRBJ1-5
CASSLGRVGTEAFF,TGCGCCAGCAGCTTAGGCAGGGTTGGCACTGAAGCTTTCTTT,once,TRBV5-1,NA,TRBJ1-1
CATSDRGRDYTGELFF,TGTGCCACCAGTGATAGGGGCAGGGACTACACCGGGGAGCTGTTTTTT,NA,TRBV24-1,NA,TRBJ2-2
CASSYSKDRGNTEAFF,TGTGCCAGCAGTTACTCGAAGGACAGGGGGAACACTGAAGCTTTCTTT,NA,TRBV6-5,TRBD1,TRBJ1-1
CASSQALGIPFRNTIYF,TGCGCCAGCAGCCAAGCTCTGGGAATCCCTTTCCGAAACACCATATATTTT,NA,TRBV4-3,NA,TRBJ1-3
CASSQDIREQFF,TGTGCCAGCAGCCAAGACATCCGGGAGCAGTTCTTC,few,TRBV3-1/TRBV3-2,NA,TRBJ2-1
CASSPDVNYGYTF,TGTGCCAGCAGCCCGGACGTGAACTATGGCTACACCTTC,NA,TRBV14,NA,TRBJ1-2
CASSVFPDRGLETEAFF,TGTGCCAGCAGTGTTTTCCCGGACAGGGGGCTGGAGACTGAAGCTTTCTTT,once,TRBV6-1,TRBD1,TRBJ1-1
CASTRGSYEQYF,TGTGCCAGCACACGCGGCTCCTACGAGCAGTACTTC,once,TRBV6-5,NA,TRBJ2-7
CASSLPRQVPDTQYF,TGTGCCAGCAGCTTACCCCGACAGGTTCCAGATACGCAGTATTTT,NA,TRBV7-9,NA,TRBJ2-3
CASSHGGQFNQPQHF,TGTGCCAGCAGCCATGGGGGGCAATTCAATCAGCCCCAGCATTTT,NA,TRBV5-4,NA,TRBJ1-5
CSAPWTEKAFF,TGCAGTGCGCCTTGGACAGAAAAAGCTTTCTTT,NA,TRBV20-1,NA,TRBJ1-1
CASSLTGIDEQYF,TGTGCCAGCAGCCTGACCGGGATCGACGAGCAGTACTTC,NA,TRBV5-6,NA,TRBJ2-7
CASSEGDSKMNTEAFF,TGCGCCAGCAGTGAGGGGGACAGTAAAATGAACACTGAAGCTTTCTTT,NA,TRBV10-2,TRBD1,TRBJ1-1
CAVNSYNSPLHF,TGTGCCGTGAACTCCTATAATTCACCCCTCCACTTT,NA,TRBV6-5,NA,TRBJ1-6
CASSLEGINQPQHF,TGTGCCAGCAGTTTAGAGGGGATCAATCAGCCCCAGCATTTT,NA,TRBV27,NA,TRBJ1-5
CSAKSRGAFF,TGCAGTGCTAAATCACGAGGAGCTTTCTTT,NA,TRBV20-1,NA,TRBJ1-1
CASSLSGSRWGVAFF,TGTGCCAGCAGTTTATCGGGTTCCAGATGGGGGGTTGCTTTCTTT,NA,TRBV28,NA,TRBJ1-1
CASRRGEAPKGGYTF,TGTGCCAGCAGGAGGGGGGAAGCCCCAAAGGGTGGCTACACCTTC,NA,TRBV2,NA,TRBJ1-2
CASTPGQGATQYF,TGTGCCAGCACCCCGGGACAGGGGGCTACCCAGTACTTC,NA,TRBV19,TRBD1,TRBJ2-5
CASSVRRFQWEAFF,TGTGCCAGCAGCGTTAGAAGGTTTCAGTGGGAAGCTTTCTTT,NA,TRBV28,NA,TRBJ1-1
CAWSGEGYGYTF,TGTGCCTGGAGTGGGGAAGGCTATGGCTACACCTTC,NA,TRBV30,NA,TRBJ1-2
CSASPEGGYTF,TGCAGTGCCAGCCCGGAGGGCGGCTACACCTTC,few,TRBV20-1,NA,TRBJ1-2
CASSPEVSGNTIYF,TGTGCCAGCTCACCAGAGGTTTCGGGAAACACCATATATTTT,NA,TRBV18,NA,TRBJ1-3
CAWSVQVTGYTF,TGTGCCTGGAGTGTACAAGTAACCGGCTACACCTTC,NA,TRBV30,NA,TRBJ1-2
CASSGGDGSYNSPLHF,TGTGCCAGCAGTGGGGGGGACGGCTCCTATAATTCACCCCTCCACTTT,NA,TRBV2,NA,TRBJ1-6
CASSPSGLAGRLIQETQYF,TGTGCCAGCTCACCCAGTGGACTAGCGGGGCGACTGATCCAAGAGACCCAGTACTTC,NA,TRBV18,TRBD2,TRBJ2-5
CASSIEWGRAGELFF,TGTGCCAGTAGTATCGAATGGGGGAGAGCCGGGGAGCTGTTTTTT,NA,TRBV19,NA,TRBJ2-2
CASSPFAGQVQETQYF,TGTGCCAGTAGTCCATTCGCCGGGCAAGTTCAAGAGACCCAGTACTTC,NA,TRBV19,NA,TRBJ2-5
CASKGRGTGELFF,TGTGCCAGTAAGGGCCGGGGCACCGGGGAGCTGTTTTTT,NA,TRBV19,NA,TRBJ2-2
CAIPSDEQFF,TGTGCCATCCCCTCCGATGAGCAGTTCTTC,NA,TRBV19,NA,TRBJ2-1
CASSLTGGTGELFF,TGTGCCAGCAGTTTAACAGGGGGAACCGGGGAGCTGTTTTTT,NA,TRBV28,TRBD1,TRBJ2-2
CASSFTGGYFANEQFF,TGTGCCAGCAGTTTTACGGGGGGGTACTTCGCCAATGAGCAGTTCTTC,NA,TRBV6-2/TRBV6-3,TRBD2,TRBJ2-1
CASSLGGGGYYGYTF,TGCGCCAGCAGCTTGGGTGGAGGGGGCTACTATGGCTACACCTTC,NA,TRBV5-1,TRBD1,TRBJ1-2
CASSLGTGIGGTEAFF,TGTGCCAGCAGCTTGGGGACAGGGATAGGAGGCACTGAAGCTTTCTTT,NA,TRBV5-6,TRBD1,TRBJ1-1
CASRAGTVDNSPLHF,TGTGCCAGCAGGGCCGGGACAGTGGATAATTCACCCCTCCACTTT,NA,TRBV3-1/TRBV3-2,TRBD1,TRBJ1-6
CATSANGAYEQYF,TGTGCCACCAGTGCAAATGGGGCCTACGAGCAGTACTTC,NA,TRBV24-1,NA,TRBJ2-7
CASSPTSGNAGTQYF,TGTGCCAGCAGCCCCACTAGCGGGAATGCTGGTACGCAGTATTTT,NA,TRBV3-1/TRBV3-2,TRBD2,TRBJ2-3
CASSPSLQGWHEQFF,TGTGCCAGCAGCCCAAGCCTACAGGGGTGGCATGAGCAGTTCTTC,NA,TRBV7-3,TRBD1,TRBJ2-1
CASVPGPQSTDTQYF,TGTGCCAGCGTACCGGGACCGCAAAGCACAGATACGCAGTATTTT,NA,TRBV5-6,NA,TRBJ2-3
CASSYQRGGPETQYF,TGTGCCAGCAGCTATCAGCGGGGGGGCCCCGAGACCCAGTACTTC,NA,TRBV11-2,TRBD2,TRBJ2-5
CASSQRGDGNTIYF,TGTGCCAGCAGCCAAAGGGGGGACGGAAACACCATATATTTT,once,TRBV3-1/TRBV3-2,NA,TRBJ1-3
CASSTSGEVGNQPQHF,TGTGCCAGTAGTACCTCAGGGGAGGTGGGCAATCAGCCCCAGCATTTT,NA,TRBV19,NA,TRBJ1-5
CSVDEGSLETQYF,TGCAGCGTTGATGAGGGCAGCCTGGAGACCCAGTACTTC,NA,TRBV29-1,NA,TRBJ2-5
CASSPQGTSVIF,TGTGCCAGCAGCCCACAAGGAACCTCCGTAATCTTT,few,TRBV5-6,NA,TRBJ1-1
CASSRTSDGTDTQYF,TGTGCCAGTAGTAGGACTAGCGACGGCACAGATACGCAGTATTTT,NA,TRBV19,TRBD2,TRBJ2-3
CASSEHTRGDYGYTF,TGTGCCAGCAGTGAACATACCAGGGGGGACTATGGCTACACCTTC,NA,TRBV6-1,TRBD1,TRBJ1-2
CASSTSLGQGERNTEAFF,TGTGCCAGCAGCACATCTTTGGGGCAGGGAGAAAGGAACACTGAAGCTTTCTTT,NA,TRBV7-9,NA,TRBJ1-1